This TCR beta chain was recovered during a study of T cell repertoires in cytomegalovirus infection. For the study at large: Well-studied HLA-B-restricted epitopes and recently identified HLA-C-restricted epitopes of CMV were both used in the study. From public TCR beta signatures came an indication of both CMV infection and matching HLA type. Findings and caveats of the study: The ex vivo response was dominated by HLA-C-restricted CMV-specific TCR beta clonotypes. Of the TCR beta families, the public ones yielded a cumulative frequency that identified carriers of CMV plus the relevant HLA.

With respect to this clonotype: Its antigen is not known.

The CDR3 covers 16 residues. Germline CDR1 and CDR2: MNHNY and SVGAGI (reference sequence). Deletions cut 0 bases from V and 7 bases from J, with 15 bases between. TCRdb re-called the reads with MiXCR, one entry per CDR3 protein. The table shows about 160,000 distinct CDR3 sequences, with about a fifth occurring only once. The receptor comes from a human donor in good health (CMV status not recorded). Some clones in this sample may be carry-over from other donors' samples. The V call is TRBV6-6, the J call TRBJ2-2; perhaps TRBD1 as D (6 bases). Sequences were derived from CD8+ T cells from cultured PBMCs, sampled from culture after CMV antigen stimulation. In nucleotides, the CDR3 is TGTGCCAGCAGTTACTCGCGCAGGGAAGGGGGCGGGGAGCTGTTTTTT. Residues: CASSYSRREGGGELFF.